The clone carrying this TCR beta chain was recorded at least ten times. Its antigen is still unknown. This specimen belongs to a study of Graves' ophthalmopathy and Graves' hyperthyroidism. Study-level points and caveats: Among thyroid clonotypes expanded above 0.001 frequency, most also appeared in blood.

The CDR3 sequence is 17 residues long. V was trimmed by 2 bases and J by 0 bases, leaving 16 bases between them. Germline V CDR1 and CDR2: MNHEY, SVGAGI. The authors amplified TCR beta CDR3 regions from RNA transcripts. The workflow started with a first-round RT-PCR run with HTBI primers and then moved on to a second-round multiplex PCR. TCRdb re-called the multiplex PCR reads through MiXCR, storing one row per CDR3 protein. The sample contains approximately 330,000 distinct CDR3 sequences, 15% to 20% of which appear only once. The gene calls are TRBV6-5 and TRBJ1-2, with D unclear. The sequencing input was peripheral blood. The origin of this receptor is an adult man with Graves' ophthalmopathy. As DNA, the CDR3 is TGTGCCAGCAGTTACAGGACGGCTTCTTCGTCTAACTATGGCTACACCTTC. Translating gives CASSYRTASSSNYGYTF.